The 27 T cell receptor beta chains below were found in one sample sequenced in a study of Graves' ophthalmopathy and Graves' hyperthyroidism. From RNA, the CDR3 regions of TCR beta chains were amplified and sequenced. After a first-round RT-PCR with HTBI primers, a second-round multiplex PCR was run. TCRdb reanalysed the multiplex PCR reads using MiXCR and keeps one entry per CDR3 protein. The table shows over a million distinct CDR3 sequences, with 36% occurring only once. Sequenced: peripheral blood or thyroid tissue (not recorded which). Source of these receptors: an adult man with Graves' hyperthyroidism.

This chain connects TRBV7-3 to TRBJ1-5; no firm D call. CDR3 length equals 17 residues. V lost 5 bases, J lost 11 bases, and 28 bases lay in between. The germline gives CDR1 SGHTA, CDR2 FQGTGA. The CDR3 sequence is CASSPLTTSGSRKTQHF. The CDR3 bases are TGTGCCAGCAGCCCGCTTACGACTAGCGGGAGCCGGAAGACCCAGCATTTT.

Written as DNA, the CDR3 is TGTGCCAGTAACTTACCGGTAGGCGGTCGAGGGGCTGAAGCTTTCTTT. It codes for CASNLPVGGRGAEAFF. The V and J genes are TRBV19 and TRBJ1-1; D may be TRBD1 (5 bases). This CDR3 has 16 residues. The germline V gene has CDR1 LNHDA and CDR2 SQIVND (reference sequence). Trimming shortened V by 7 bases and J by 6 bases, and 24 bases separated the two germline ends.

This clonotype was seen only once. Written as DNA, the CDR3 is TGCGCCAGCAGCTTTGGCCTACGGGACTATTCCTACGAGCAGTACTTC. This gives the protein CASSFGLRDYSYEQYF. This sequence joins TRBV5-1 and TRBJ2-7, with 7 bases lining up with TRBD2. Germline CDR1 is SGHRS and CDR2 is YFSETQ. The CDR3 runs to 16 residues. The trim removed 2 bases at V and 1 base at J, leaving 9 bases unmatched.

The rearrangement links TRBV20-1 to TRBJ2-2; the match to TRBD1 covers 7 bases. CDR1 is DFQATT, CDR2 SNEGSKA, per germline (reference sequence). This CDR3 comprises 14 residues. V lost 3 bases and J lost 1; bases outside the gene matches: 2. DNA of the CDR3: TGCAGTGCTAGGGGGACAGAGAACACCGGGGAGCTGTTTTTT. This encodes CSARGTENTGELFF.

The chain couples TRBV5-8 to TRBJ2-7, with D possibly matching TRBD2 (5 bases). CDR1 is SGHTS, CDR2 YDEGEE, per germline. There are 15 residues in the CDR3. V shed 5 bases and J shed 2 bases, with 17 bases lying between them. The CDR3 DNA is TGTGCCAGCAGTCGAGAGGAGGCAGGTACCTACGAGCAGTACTTC. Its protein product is CASSREEAGTYEQYF.

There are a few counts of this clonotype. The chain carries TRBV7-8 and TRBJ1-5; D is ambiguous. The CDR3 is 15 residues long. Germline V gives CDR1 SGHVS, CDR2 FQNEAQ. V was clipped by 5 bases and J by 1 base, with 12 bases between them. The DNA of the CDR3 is TGTGCCAGCAGCCCCGGCAGACCGAGCAATCAGCCCCAGCATTTT. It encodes CASSPGRPSNQPQHF.

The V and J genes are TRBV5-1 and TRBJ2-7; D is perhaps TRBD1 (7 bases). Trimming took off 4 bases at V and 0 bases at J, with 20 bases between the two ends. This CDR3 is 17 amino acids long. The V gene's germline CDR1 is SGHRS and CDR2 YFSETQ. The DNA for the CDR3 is TGCGCCAGCAGCCCACAGACGACAGGGAGGATCTCCTACGAGCAGTACTTC. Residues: CASSPQTTGRISYEQYF.

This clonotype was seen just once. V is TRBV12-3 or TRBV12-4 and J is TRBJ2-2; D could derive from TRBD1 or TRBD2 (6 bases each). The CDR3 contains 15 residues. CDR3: CASGRLTGNTGELFF. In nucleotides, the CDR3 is TGTGCTAGCGGAAGGTTGACAGGGAACACCGGGGAGCTGTTTTTT.

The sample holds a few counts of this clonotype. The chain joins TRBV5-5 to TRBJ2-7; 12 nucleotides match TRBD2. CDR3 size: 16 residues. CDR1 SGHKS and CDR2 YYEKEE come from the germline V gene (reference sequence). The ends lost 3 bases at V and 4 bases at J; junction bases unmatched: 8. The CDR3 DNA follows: TGTGCCAGCAGCTCGCCGACTAGCGGGGGAGGTTACGAGCAGTACTTC. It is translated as CASSSPTSGGGYEQYF.

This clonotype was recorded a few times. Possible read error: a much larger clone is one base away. Here the CDR3 DNA reads TGTGCCAGCCAGGGACAGGTTCAAGCTTTCTTT. This sequence encodes CASQGQVQAFF. The J gene is TRBJ1-1, the V gene TRBV7-9; 8 bases line up with TRBD1. The ends lost 8 bases at V and 9 bases at J; junction bases unmatched: 5. Germline V gives CDR1 SEHNR, CDR2 FQNEAQ (reference sequence). This CDR3 comprises 11 residues.

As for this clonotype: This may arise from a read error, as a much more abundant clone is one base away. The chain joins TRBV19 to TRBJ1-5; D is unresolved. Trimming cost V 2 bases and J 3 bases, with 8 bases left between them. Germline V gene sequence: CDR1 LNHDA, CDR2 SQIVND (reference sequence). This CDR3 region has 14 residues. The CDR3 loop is CASSISGINQPQHF. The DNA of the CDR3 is TGTGCCAGTAGTATAAGCGGGATCAATCAGCCCCAGCATTTT.

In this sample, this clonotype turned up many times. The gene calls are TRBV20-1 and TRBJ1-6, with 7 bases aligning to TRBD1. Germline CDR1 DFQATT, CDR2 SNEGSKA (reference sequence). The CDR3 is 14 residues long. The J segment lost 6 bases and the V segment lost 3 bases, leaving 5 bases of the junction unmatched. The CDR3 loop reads CSASGGTVNSPLHF. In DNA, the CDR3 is TGCAGTGCTAGCGGCGGGACAGTTAATTCACCCCTCCACTTT.

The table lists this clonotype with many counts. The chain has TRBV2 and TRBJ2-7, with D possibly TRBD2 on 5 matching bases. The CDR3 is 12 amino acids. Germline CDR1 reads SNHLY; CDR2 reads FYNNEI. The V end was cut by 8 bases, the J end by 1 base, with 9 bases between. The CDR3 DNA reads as TGTGCCAGCGGAGACTATTCCTACGAGCAGTACTTC. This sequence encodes CASGDYSYEQYF.

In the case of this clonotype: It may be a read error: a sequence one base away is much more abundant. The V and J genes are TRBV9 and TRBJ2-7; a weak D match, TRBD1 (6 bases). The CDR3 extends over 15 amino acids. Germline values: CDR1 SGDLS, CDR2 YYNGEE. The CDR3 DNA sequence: TGTGCCAGCATCGTAGATCAGGGGAGCTCCTACGAGCAGTACTTC. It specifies CASIVDQGSSYEQYF.

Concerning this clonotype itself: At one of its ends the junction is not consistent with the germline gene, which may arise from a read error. The CDR3 reads CASSPGAGPPDFPF. DNA of the CDR3: TGTGCCAGCAGTCCAGGAGCGGGGCCCCCTGATTTCCCCTTC. The rearrangement joins TRBV25-1 to TRBJ2-7; 7 bases line up with TRBD2. There are 14 residues in the CDR3. From germline, CDR1 is MGHDK and CDR2 SYGVNS.

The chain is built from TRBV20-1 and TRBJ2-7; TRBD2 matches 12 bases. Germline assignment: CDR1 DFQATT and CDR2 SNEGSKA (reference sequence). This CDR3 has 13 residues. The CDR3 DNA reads TGCAGGTTTAGACTAGCGGGAGCCTACGAGCAGTACTTC. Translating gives CRFRLAGAYEQYF.

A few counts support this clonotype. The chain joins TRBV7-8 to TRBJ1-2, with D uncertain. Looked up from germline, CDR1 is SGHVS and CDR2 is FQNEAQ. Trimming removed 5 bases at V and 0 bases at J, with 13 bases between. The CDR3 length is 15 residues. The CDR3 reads CASSPGRKANYGYTF. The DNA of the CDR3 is TGTGCCAGCAGCCCCGGACGGAAAGCTAACTATGGCTACACCTTC.

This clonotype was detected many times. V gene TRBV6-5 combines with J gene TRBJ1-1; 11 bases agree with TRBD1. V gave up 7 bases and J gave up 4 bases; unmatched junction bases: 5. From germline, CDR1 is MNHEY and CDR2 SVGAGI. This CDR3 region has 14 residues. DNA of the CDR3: TGTGCCAGCACCCTGGGACAGGGGGGCACTGAAGCTTTCTTT. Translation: CASTLGQGGTEAFF.

The CDR3 is CAITGLAESSYEQYF. The CDR3 region has the DNA TGTGCCATCACTGGACTAGCGGAAAGCTCCTACGAGCAGTACTTC. This chain joins TRBV10-3 and TRBJ2-7; 10 bases are shared with TRBD2. The V and J ends lost 7 bases and 0 bases, in that order; junction bases with no gene match: 6. The germline gives CDR1 ENHRY, CDR2 SYGVKD. CDR3 size: 15 residues.

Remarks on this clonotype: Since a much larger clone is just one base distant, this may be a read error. The CDR3 loop reads CATSRDLPSSGNAIYF. CDR3 coding DNA: TGTGCCACCAGCAGAGATTTGCCGAGTTCTGGAAACGCCATATATTTT. V gene TRBV15 combines with J gene TRBJ1-3; D is unclear. Germline CDR1 LNHNV, CDR2 YYDKDF (reference sequence). The CDR3 spans 16 residues.

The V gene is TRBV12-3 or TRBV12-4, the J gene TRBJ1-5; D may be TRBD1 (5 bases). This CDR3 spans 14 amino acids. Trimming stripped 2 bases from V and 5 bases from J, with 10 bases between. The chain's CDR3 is CASSLWAGDQPQHF. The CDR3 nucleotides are TGTGCCAGCAGTTTATGGGCGGGGGATCAGCCCCAGCATTTT.

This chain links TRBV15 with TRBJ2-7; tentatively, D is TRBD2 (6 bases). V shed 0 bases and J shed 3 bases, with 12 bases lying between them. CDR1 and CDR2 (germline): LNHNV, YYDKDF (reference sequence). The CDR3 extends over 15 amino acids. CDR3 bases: TGTGCCACCAGCAGAGAAAGGGCGGGGAACTACGAGCAGTACTTC. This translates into CATSRERAGNYEQYF.

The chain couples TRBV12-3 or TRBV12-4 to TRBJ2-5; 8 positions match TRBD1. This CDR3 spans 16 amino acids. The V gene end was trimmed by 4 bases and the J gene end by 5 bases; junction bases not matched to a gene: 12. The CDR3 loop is CASSSSGGLVFETQYF. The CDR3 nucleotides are TGTGCCAGCAGTTCCTCAGGGGGCCTGGTCTTCGAGACCCAGTACTTC.

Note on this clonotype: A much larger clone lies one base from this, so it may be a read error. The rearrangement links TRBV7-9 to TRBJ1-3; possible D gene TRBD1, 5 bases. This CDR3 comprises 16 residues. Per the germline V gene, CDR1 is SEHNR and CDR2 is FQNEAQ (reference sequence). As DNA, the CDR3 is TGCGCCAGCAGCCAAGACACCAGCGGGGGTGGAAACACCATATATTTT. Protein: CASSQDTSGGGNTIYF.

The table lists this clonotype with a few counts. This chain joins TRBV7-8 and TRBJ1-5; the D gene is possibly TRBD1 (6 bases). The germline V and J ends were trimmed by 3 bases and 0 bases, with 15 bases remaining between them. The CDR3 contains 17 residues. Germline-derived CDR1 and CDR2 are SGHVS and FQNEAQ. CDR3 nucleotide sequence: TGTGCCAGCAGCTTGTACGGGGGCCTGTATAGCAATCAGCCCCAGCATTTT. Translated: CASSLYGGLYSNQPQHF.

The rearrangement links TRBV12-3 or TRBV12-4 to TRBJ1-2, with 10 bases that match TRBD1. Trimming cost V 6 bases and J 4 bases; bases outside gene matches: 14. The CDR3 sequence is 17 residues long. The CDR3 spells CASRPTAGTGERYGYTF. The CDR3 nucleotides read TGTGCCAGCAGGCCGACCGCCGGGACAGGGGAACGCTATGGCTACACCTTC.

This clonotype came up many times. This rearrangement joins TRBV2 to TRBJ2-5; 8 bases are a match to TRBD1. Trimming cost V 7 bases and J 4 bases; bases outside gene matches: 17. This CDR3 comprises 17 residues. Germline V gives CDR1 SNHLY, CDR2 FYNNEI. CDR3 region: CASIPRTGLNLGETQYF. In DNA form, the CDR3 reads TGTGCCAGCATCCCCCGGACAGGGCTAAACCTGGGAGAGACCCAGTACTTC.